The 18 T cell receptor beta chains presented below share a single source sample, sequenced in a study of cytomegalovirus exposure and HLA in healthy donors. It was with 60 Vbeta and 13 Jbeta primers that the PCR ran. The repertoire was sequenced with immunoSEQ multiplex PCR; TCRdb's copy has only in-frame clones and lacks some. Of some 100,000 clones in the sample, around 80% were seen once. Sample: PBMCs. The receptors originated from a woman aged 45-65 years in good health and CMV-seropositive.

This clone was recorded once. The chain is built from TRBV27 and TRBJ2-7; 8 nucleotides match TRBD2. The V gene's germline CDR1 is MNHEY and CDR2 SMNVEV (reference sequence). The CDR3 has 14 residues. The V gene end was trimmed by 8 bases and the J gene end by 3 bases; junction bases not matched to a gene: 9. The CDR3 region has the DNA TGTGCCAGCGGCCTCGGGAGCGGGGGCTACGAGCAGTACTTC. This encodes CASGLGSGGYEQYF.

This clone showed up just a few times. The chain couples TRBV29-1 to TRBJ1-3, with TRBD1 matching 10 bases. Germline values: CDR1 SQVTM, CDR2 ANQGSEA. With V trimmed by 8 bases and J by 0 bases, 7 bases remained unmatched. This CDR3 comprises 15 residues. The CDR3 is CSFRDRGFSGNTIYF. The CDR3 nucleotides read TGCAGCTTTCGGGACAGGGGTTTCTCTGGAAACACCATATATTTT.

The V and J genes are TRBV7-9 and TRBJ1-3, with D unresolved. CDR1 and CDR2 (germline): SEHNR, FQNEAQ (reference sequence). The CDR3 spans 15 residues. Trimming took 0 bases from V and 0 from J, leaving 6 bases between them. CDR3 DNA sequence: TGTGCCAGCAGCTTAGCACAGTACTCTGGAAACACCATATATTTT. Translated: CASSLAQYSGNTIYF.

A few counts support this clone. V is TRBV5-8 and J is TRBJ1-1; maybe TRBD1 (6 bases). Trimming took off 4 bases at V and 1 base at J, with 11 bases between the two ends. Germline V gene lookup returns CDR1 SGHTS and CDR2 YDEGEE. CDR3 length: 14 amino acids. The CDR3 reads CASSHSDRNTEAFF. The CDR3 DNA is TGTGCCAGCAGCCATTCGGACAGGAACACTGAAGCTTTCTTT.

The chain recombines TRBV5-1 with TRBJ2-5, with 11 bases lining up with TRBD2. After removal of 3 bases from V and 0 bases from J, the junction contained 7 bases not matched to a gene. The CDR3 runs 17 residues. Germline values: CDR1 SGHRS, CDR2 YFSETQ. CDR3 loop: CASSSGTSGPYQETQYF. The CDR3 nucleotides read TGCGCCAGCAGCTCCGGGACTAGCGGTCCGTACCAAGAGACCCAGTACTTC.

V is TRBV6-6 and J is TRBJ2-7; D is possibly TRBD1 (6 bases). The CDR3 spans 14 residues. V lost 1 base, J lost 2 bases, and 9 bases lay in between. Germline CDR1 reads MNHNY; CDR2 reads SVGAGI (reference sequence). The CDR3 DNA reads TGTGCCAGCAGTTACTTCGGACAGACCTACGAGCAGTACTTC. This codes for CASSYFGQTYEQYF.

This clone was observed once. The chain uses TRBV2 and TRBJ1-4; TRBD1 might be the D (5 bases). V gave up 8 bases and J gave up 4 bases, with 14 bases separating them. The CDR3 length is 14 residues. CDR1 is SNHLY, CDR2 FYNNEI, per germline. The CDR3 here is CASYSGPGNEKLFF. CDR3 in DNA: TGTGCCAGCTACTCAGGGCCTGGTAATGAAAAACTGTTTTTT.

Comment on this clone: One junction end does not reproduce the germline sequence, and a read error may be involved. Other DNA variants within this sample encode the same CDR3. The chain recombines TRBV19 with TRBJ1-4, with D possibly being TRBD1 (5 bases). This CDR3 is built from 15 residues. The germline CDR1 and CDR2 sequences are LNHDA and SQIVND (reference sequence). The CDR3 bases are TGTGCCAGTACCCTTGGCCCGGGGGATCAGGAAAAACTGTTTTTC. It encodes CASTLGPGDQEKLFF.

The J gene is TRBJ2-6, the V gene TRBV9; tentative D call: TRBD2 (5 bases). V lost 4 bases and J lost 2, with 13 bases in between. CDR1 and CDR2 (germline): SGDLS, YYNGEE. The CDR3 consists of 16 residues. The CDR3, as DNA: TGTGCCAGCAGCAGTCAACTCGGGGCTGGGGCCAACGTCCTGACTTTC. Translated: CASSSQLGAGANVLTF.

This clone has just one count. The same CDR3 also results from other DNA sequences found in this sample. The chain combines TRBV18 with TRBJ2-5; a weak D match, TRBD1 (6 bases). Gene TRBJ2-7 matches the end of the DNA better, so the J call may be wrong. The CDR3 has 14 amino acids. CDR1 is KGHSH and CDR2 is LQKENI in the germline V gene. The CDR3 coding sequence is TGTGCCAGCTCACCCTCTACAGGGAACTACGAGCAGTACTTC. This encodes CASSPSTGNYEQYF.

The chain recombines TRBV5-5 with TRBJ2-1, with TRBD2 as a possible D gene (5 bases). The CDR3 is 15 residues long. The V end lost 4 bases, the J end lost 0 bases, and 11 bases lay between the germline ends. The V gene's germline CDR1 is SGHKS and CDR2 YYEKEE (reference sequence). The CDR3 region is CASSPGKSSYNEQFF. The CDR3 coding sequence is TGTGCCAGCAGCCCCGGGAAGAGCTCCTACAATGAGCAGTTCTTC.

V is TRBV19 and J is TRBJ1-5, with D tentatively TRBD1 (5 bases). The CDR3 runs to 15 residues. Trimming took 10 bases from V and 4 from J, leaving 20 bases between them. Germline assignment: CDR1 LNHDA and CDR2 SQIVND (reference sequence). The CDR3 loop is CATVSSGGSNQPQHF. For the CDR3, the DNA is TGTGCCACAGTTTCCTCGGGGGGAAGTAATCAGCCCCAGCATTTT.

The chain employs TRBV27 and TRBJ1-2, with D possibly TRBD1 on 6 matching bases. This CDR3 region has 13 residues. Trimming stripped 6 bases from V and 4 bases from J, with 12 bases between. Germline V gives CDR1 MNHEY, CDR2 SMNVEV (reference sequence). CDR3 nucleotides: TGTGCCAGCAGCACAGGGTCGGGCTATGGCTACACCTTC. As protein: CASSTGSGYGYTF.

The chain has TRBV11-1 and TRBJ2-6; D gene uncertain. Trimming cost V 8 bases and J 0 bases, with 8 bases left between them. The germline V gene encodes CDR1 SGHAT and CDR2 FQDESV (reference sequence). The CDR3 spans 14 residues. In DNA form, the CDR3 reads TGTGCCAGCTTACGCGGCTCTGGGGCCAACGTCCTGACTTTC. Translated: CASLRGSGANVLTF.

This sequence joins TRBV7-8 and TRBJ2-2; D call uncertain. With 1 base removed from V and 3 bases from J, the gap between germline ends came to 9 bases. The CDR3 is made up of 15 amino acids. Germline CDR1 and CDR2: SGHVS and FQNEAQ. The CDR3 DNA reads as TGTGCCAGCAGCTTAGGCCAAACATACACCGGGGAGCTGTTTTTT. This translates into CASSLGQTYTGELFF.

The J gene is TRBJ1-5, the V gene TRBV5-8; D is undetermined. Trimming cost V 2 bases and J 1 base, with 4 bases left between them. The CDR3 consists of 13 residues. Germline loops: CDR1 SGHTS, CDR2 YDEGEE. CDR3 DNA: TGTGCCAGCAGCTTTAGCAGCAATCAGCCCCAGCATTTT. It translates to CASSFSSNQPQHF.

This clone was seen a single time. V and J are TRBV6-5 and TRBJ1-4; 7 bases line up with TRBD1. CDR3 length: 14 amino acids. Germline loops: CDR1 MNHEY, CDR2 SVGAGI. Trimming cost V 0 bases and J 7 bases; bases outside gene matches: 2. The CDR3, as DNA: TGTGCCAGCAGTTACTCCTCAGGGGGTGAAAAACTGTTTTTT. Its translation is CASSYSSGGEKLFF.

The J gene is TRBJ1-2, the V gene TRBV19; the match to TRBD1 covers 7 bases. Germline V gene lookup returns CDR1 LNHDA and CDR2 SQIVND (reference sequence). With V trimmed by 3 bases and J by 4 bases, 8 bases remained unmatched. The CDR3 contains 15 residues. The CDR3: CASSIGRTGAYGYTF. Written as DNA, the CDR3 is TGTGCCAGTAGTATTGGTCGCACAGGGGCCTATGGCTACACCTTC.